This is a list of T cell receptor beta chains from one sample in a study of HIV-infected patients and healthy controls. TCRdb used MiXCR to reprocess the 5' RACE reads, holding one entry per CDR3 protein. The sample carries 6,000 to 8,000 distinct CDR3 sequences, approximately 9.9% recorded once. The source was blood, collected before antiretroviral therapy. All receptors come from an adult with HIV infection. The CDR3 runs from the conserved cysteine through the conserved F or W. The D gene is left open where the match is weak. Rows give clone size only sometimes, using once, few, many, or a class for an expanded clone.

NA TRBJ1-1 NA TRBV30 CAWSVLPGEAFF TGTGCCTGGAGTGTACTGCCCGGAGAGGCTTTCTTT
NA TRBJ1-3 many TRBV12-3/TRBV12-4 CASSLTSSGNTIYF TGTGCCAGCAGTTTAACGAGCTCTGGAAACACCATATATTTT
NA TRBJ2-7 few TRBV3-1 CASSTAVGSSYEQYF TGTGCCAGCAGCACGGCGGTAGGTAGCTCCTACGAGCAGTACTTC
NA TRBJ2-7 medium-sized TRBV11-1 CASSLYPRSTYEQYF TGTGCCAGCAGCTTATATCCCCGATCCACCTACGAGCAGTACTTC
NA TRBJ2-4 medium-sized TRBV7-2 CASSSDLAKNIQYF TGTGCCAGCAGCTCAGACCTAGCCAAAAACATTCAGTACTTC
NA TRBJ2-1 many TRBV11-2 CASSTGSGMYNEQFF TGTGCCAGCAGTACAGGTTCTGGAATGTACAATGAGCAGTTCTTC
TRBD1 TRBJ1-5 few TRBV28 CASSFSQGIGSNQPQHF TGTGCCAGCAGTTTTTCACAGGGGATTGGGAGCAATCAGCCCCAGCATTTT
NA TRBJ1-6 many TRBV12-3/TRBV12-4 CASSPQFYNSPLHF TGTGCCAGCAGCCCGCAGTTCTATAATTCACCCCTCCACTTT
TRBD2 TRBJ2-7 many TRBV29-1 CSVRTSGISVYEQYF TGCAGCGTTCGGACTAGCGGTATCTCCGTCTACGAGCAGTACTTC
NA TRBJ1-1 NA TRBV28 CASSPPQGGDTEAFF TGTGCCAGCAGTCCCCCCCAGGGAGGGGACACTGAAGCTTTCTTT
TRBD2 TRBJ2-3 medium-sized TRBV29-1 CSVEEPGRSTDTQYF TGCAGCGTTGAGGAGCCCGGGAGGAGCACAGATACGCAGTATTTT
NA TRBJ1-5 many TRBV6-1 CASSEGVGAGQPQHF TGTGCCAGCAGTGAAGGAGTCGGGGCAGGTCAGCCCCAGCATTTT
TRBD2 TRBJ2-5 few TRBV6-6 CASSYRGGETQYF TGTGCCAGCAGTTACAGGGGAGGGGAGACCCAGTACTTC
TRBD2 TRBJ2-7 NA TRBV5-1 CASSLAPSGGPYEQYF TGCGCCAGCAGCTTGGCTCCTAGCGGCGGTCCTTACGAGCAGTACTTC
NA TRBJ1-1 few TRBV7-2 CASSLVWSTTEAFF TGTGCCAGCAGCTTAGTTTGGTCCACCACTGAAGCTTTCTTT
NA TRBJ2-3 many TRBV2 CASSKLGFRADTQYF TGTGCCAGCAGTAAACTGGGCTTTCGGGCAGATACGCAGTATTTT